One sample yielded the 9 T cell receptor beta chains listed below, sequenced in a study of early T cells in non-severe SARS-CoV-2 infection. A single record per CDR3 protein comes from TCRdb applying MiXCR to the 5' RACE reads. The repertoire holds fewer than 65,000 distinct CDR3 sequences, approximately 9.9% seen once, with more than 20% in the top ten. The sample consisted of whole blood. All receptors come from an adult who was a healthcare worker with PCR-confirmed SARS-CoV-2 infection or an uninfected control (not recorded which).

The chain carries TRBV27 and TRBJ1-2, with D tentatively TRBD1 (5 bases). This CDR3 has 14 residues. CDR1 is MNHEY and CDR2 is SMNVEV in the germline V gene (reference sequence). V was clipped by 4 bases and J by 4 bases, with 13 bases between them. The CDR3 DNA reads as TGTGCCAGCAGTTCGGACACGTTTGGCTATGGCTACACCTTC. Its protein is CASSSDTFGYGYTF.

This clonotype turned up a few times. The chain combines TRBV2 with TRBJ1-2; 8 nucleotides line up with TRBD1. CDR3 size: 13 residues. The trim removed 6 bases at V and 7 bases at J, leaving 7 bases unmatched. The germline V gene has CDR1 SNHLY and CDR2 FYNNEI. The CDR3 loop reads CASSRDRSSGYTF. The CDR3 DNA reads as TGTGCCAGCAGCCGGGACAGGAGCTCTGGCTACACCTTC.

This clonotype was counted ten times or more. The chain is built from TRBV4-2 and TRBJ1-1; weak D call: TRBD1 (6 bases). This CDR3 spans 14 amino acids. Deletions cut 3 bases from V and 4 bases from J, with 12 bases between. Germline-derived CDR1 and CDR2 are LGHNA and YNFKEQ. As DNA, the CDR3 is TGTGCCAGCAGCCAGAGGGGGGCTCGCACTGAAGCTTTCTTT. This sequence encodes CASSQRGARTEAFF.

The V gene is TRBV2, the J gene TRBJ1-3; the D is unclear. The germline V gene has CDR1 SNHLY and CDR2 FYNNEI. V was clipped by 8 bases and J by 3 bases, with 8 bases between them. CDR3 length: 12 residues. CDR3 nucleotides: TGTGCCAGCGGTTCAGATGGAAACACCATATATTTT. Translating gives CASGSDGNTIYF.

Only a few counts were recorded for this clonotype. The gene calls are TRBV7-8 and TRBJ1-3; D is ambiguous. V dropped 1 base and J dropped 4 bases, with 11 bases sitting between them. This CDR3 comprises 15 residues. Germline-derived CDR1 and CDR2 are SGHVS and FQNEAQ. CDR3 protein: CASSLDGSRGNTIYF. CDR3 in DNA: TGTGCCAGCAGCTTAGATGGCAGTCGGGGAAACACCATATATTTT.

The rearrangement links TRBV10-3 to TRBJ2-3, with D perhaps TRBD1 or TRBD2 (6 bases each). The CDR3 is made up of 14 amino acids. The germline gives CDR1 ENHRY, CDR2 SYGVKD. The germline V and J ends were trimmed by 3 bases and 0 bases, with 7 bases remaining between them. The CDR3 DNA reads TGTGCCATCAGTGACGGGGGCAGCACAGATACGCAGTATTTT. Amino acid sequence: CAISDGGSTDTQYF.

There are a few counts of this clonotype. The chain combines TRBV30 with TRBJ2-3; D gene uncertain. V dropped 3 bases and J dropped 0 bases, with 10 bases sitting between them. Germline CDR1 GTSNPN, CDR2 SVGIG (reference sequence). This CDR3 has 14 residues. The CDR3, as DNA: TGTGCCTGGAGCATGTTTCCTAGCACAGATACGCAGTATTTT. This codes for CAWSMFPSTDTQYF.

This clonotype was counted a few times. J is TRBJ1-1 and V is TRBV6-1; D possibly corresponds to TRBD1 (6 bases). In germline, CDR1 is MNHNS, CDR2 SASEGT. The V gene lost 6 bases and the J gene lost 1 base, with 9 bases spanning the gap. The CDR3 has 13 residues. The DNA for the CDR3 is TGTGCCAGCAGAAAACAGGGGAACACTGAAGCTTTCTTT. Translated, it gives CASRKQGNTEAFF.

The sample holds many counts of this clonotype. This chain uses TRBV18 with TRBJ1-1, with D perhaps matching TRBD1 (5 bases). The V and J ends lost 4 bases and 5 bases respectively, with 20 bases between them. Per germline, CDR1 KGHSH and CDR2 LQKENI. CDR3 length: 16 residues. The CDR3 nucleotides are TGTGCCAGCTCACAGGGGCGGCAGGGTGGCGTGACTGAAGCTTTCTTT. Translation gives CASSQGRQGGVTEAFF.